Listed below are T cell receptor beta chains from one sample, sequenced in a study of T cells in Graves' hyperthyroidism and ophthalmopathy. TCRdb itself ran the multiplex PCR reads through MiXCR, one entry per CDR3 protein. The sample records 500,000 or so distinct CDR3 sequences, roughly 18% being singletons. Sequencing was done on a sample of blood. The receptor set was obtained from a woman aged 18 to 35 with Graves' ophthalmopathy. The CDR3 runs from the conserved cysteine through the conserved F or W. A D gene is named only where the DNA matches it firmly. Size tells how often a clone was seen (once, few, many) or the class of an expanded clone, and some rows leave it out.

V,length,D,J,size,CDR3,DNA
TRBV29-1,12,-,TRBJ1-1,-,CSVVQLNTEAFF,TGCAGCGTTGTACAGTTGAACACTGAAGCTTTCTTT
TRBV20-1,13,TRBD1,TRBJ2-5,few,CSATDRPQETQYF,TGCAGTGCCACGGACAGGCCTCAAGAGACCCAGTACTTC
TRBV7-9,14,-,TRBJ2-7,many,CASAEGGSPYEQYF,TGTGCCAGCGCCGAGGGGGGTTCTCCTTACGAGCAGTACTTC
TRBV6-5,18,TRBD2,TRBJ2-3,few,CASSYRREGKGPTDTQYF,TGTGCCAGCAGTTACCGGCGGGAGGGAAAGGGCCCCACAGATACGCAGTATTTT
TRBV7-2,14,-,TRBJ2-5,-,CASSVSYGGETQYF,TGTGCCAGCAGCGTCTCCTACGGCGGAGAGACCCAGTACTTC
TRBV4-1,14,-,TRBJ2-7,few,CASSLRQASYEQYF,TGCGCCAGCAGCCTCCGACAGGCTTCCTACGAGCAGTACTTC
TRBV15,17,TRBD2,TRBJ2-3,many,CATSREWTSVGTDTQYF,TGTGCCACCAGCAGAGAATGGACTAGCGTGGGCACAGATACGCAGTATTTT
TRBV4-1,15,-,TRBJ2-7,few,CASSQEPRDTYEQYF,TGCGCCAGCAGCCAAGAGCCCCGGGATACCTACGAGCAGTACTTC
TRBV30,15,-,TRBJ2-2,many,CACVGDYLRTGELFF,TGTGCCTGTGTGGGGGATTACCTTCGCACCGGGGAGCTGTTTTTT
TRBV9,16,TRBD2,TRBJ2-3,once,CASSGRLAGGGDTQYF,TGTGCCAGCAGCGGCAGACTAGCGGGGGGCGGAGATACGCAGTATTTT
TRBV5-1,14,TRBD2,TRBJ2-1,many,CASRIREGWNEQFF,TGCGCCAGCAGGATTCGGGAGGGTTGGAATGAGCAGTTCTTC
TRBV9,17,TRBD2,TRBJ2-1,-,CASSQEIPGLAGNEQFF,TGTGCCAGCAGCCAAGAAATACCGGGACTAGCGGGAAATGAGCAGTTCTTC
TRBV3-1,15,-,TRBJ1-5,many,CASSPEGYSNQPQHF,TGTGCCAGCAGCCCCGAGGGGTATAGCAATCAGCCCCAGCATTTT
TRBV12-3/TRBV12-4,14,TRBD2,TRBJ2-1,many,CASSFGSGGSEQFF,TGTGCCAGCAGTTTCGGTAGCGGGGGGTCTGAGCAGTTCTTC
TRBV12-3/TRBV12-4,16,-,TRBJ2-3,many,CASSFTSGVLTDTQYF,TGTGCCAGCAGTTTTACGTCGGGAGTTTTGACAGATACGCAGTATTTT
TRBV5-4,17,-,TRBJ2-3,-,CASSPRLVALSTDTQYF,TGTGCCAGCAGCCCCCGACTCGTAGCGCTTAGCACAGATACGCAGTATTTT
TRBV2,13,-,TRBJ2-1,many,CTILPRDDNEQFF,TGCACCATCCTGCCGAGGGACGATAATGAGCAGTTCTTC
TRBV12-3/TRBV12-4,16,TRBD2,TRBJ2-1,many,CASSLEGGGGSNEQFF,TGTGCCAGCAGTTTAGAAGGCGGGGGGGGCTCAAATGAGCAGTTCTTC
TRBV20-1,13,TRBD1,TRBJ1-1,many,CNLVTGENTEAFF,TGCAACCTCGTTACAGGGGAGAACACTGAAGCTTTCTTT
TRBV19,15,-,TRBJ1-2,few,CASSILGQGLYGYTF,TGTGCCAGTAGTATTTTAGGACAAGGCCTCTATGGCTACACCTTC
TRBV20-1,15,TRBD1,TRBJ1-5,-,CSARPGTGDNQPQHF,TGCAGTGCTAGACCCGGGACAGGCGACAATCAGCCCCAGCATTTT
TRBV6-2/TRBV6-3,16,TRBD2,TRBJ2-3,many,CASSQLAGAFTDTQYF,TGTGCCAGCAGCCAATTAGCGGGGGCATTCACAGATACGCAGTATTTT